The clone carrying this TCR beta chain appeared a single time. Participants spanned ages about 18 to 90 years and resided in about 24 US areas. Before they entered the study, exposed participants had met a COVID-19 case within 2 weeks. This entry comes from a study of blood T cell repertoires in COVID-19. Study context: COVID-19 samples collected from the United States, Italy and Spain covered acute and convalescent phases.

Data came from immunoSEQ multiplex PCR; TCRdb stores just in-frame clones and leaves some out. This table has nearly 250,000 clones, about 90% appearing once. Germline CDR1 is WSHSY and CDR2 is SAAADI. The CDR3 covers 15 residues. Trimming left V 8 bases short and J 0 bases short, with 14 bases between. The V gene is TRBV10-2, the J gene TRBJ2-1, with D hard to call. Specimen: PBMCs or T cells enriched from blood (not recorded which). The TCR comes from a man between 50 and 59 years old who had been exposed to COVID-19. CDR3 in DNA: TGCGCCAGCCGCCCAGGCGTTAGCTCCTACAATGAGCAGTTCTTC. Translating it yields CASRPGVSSYNEQFF.